A selection of T cell receptor beta chains follows, all from one sample in a study of OX40 agonist ivuxolimab in advanced cancers. The assay was immunoSEQ multiplex PCR, and TCRdb's table has in-frame clones only and misses some. The repertoire holds some 97,000 clones, with 90% as singletons. The sequencing here drew on CD4+ or CD8+ T cells sorted from blood, taken in a trial of the OX40 agonist ivuxolimab. These receptors all come from an adult with an advanced solid tumor such as melanoma, head and neck, liver or kidney cancer. Each CDR3 is given with its conserved first and last residue. The order of the fields is J gene, V gene, D gene, clone size, CDR3 protein, CDR3 DNA. The D gene is left open where the match is weak. The size of a clone is reported for some rows only, either as once, few or many, or as a class for expanded clones.

J gene: TRBJ2-6; V gene: TRBV19; D gene: NA; clone size: NA; CDR3 protein: CASSPTGSGANVLTF; CDR3 DNA: TGTGCCAGTAGCCCGACAGGTTCTGGGGCCAACGTCCTGACTTTC
J gene: TRBJ2-7; V gene: TRBV7-2; D gene: TRBD1; clone size: NA; CDR3 protein: CASSLKGTGIHEQYF; CDR3 DNA: TGTGCCAGCAGCTTAAAAGGGACAGGCATCCACGAGCAGTACTTC
J gene: TRBJ2-6; V gene: TRBV18; D gene: TRBD1; clone size: NA; CDR3 protein: CASSPRQGASGANVLTF; CDR3 DNA: TGTGCCAGCTCACCACGACAGGGGGCGTCTGGGGCCAACGTCCTGACTTTC
J gene: TRBJ2-2; V gene: TRBV7-2; D gene: NA; clone size: NA; CDR3 protein: CASSLLSTGQNTGELFF; CDR3 DNA: TGTGCCAGCAGCCTCCTTTCCACCGGGCAGAACACCGGGGAGCTGTTTTTT
J gene: TRBJ1-2; V gene: TRBV19; D gene: TRBD1; clone size: NA; CDR3 protein: CASSRSRTGGADYGYTF; CDR3 DNA: TGTGCCAGTAGTAGATCACGGACAGGGGGCGCGGACTATGGCTACACCTTC
J gene: TRBJ1-5; V gene: TRBV18; D gene: NA; clone size: NA; CDR3 protein: CASSPNSLAGNNQPQHF; CDR3 DNA: TGTGCCAGCTCACCGAATTCACTAGCGGGGAACAATCAGCCCCAGCATTTT
J gene: TRBJ2-5; V gene: TRBV6-1; D gene: NA; clone size: NA; CDR3 protein: CASSEGTSGRWSETQYF; CDR3 DNA: TGTGCCAGCAGTGAAGGCACTAGTGGGCGGTGGAGTGAGACCCAGTACTTC
J gene: TRBJ2-2; V gene: TRBV7-2; D gene: TRBD2; clone size: NA; CDR3 protein: CASSLVAGGSGELFF; CDR3 DNA: TGTGCCAGCAGCTTAGTAGCGGGAGGTTCGGGGGAGCTGTTTTTT
J gene: TRBJ2-7; V gene: TRBV11-2; D gene: NA; clone size: NA; CDR3 protein: CASSQAASYEQYF; CDR3 DNA: TGTGCCAGCAGCCAGGCGGCTTCCTACGAGCAGTACTTC
J gene: TRBJ2-7; V gene: TRBV11-2; D gene: NA; clone size: NA; CDR3 protein: CASSLDRVHEQYF; CDR3 DNA: TGTGCCAGCAGCTTAGATCGGGTCCACGAGCAGTACTTC
J gene: TRBJ2-3; V gene: TRBV10-3; D gene: NA; clone size: NA; CDR3 protein: CAISESLATKGRDTQYF; CDR3 DNA: TGTGCCATCAGTGAGTCCCTGGCCACCAAAGGTAGAGATACGCAGTATTTT
J gene: TRBJ2-7; V gene: TRBV18; D gene: NA; clone size: few; CDR3 protein: CASSPSQGSYEQYF; CDR3 DNA: TGTGCCAGCTCACCAAGCCAGGGGTCGTACGAGCAGTACTTC
J gene: TRBJ2-5; V gene: TRBV11-2; D gene: TRBD2; clone size: NA; CDR3 protein: CASSLVTSGSTGETQYF; CDR3 DNA: TGTGCCAGCAGCTTAGTAACTAGCGGGAGCACAGGAGAGACCCAGTACTTC
J gene: TRBJ1-1; V gene: TRBV7-3; D gene: NA; clone size: NA; CDR3 protein: CASSLTPAGITEAFF; CDR3 DNA: TGTGCCAGCAGCTTAACCCCAGCAGGGATCACTGAAGCTTTCTTT
J gene: TRBJ2-3; V gene: TRBV23-1; D gene: NA; clone size: NA; CDR3 protein: CASSPKRTRNGTQYF; CDR3 DNA: TGCGCCAGCAGTCCGAAGAGGACACGTAATGGTACGCAGTATTTT
J gene: TRBJ1-5; V gene: TRBV6-1; D gene: NA; clone size: NA; CDR3 protein: CASSAGEGNQPQHF; CDR3 DNA: TGTGCCAGCAGTGCGGGGGAGGGCAATCAGCCCCAGCATTTT
J gene: TRBJ2-1; V gene: TRBV11-1; D gene: NA; clone size: NA; CDR3 protein: CASSLATYNEQFF; CDR3 DNA: TGTGCCAGCAGCTTAGCTACCTACAATGAGCAGTTCTTC
J gene: TRBJ2-5; V gene: TRBV15; D gene: NA; clone size: NA; CDR3 protein: CATSRDAMGRETQYF; CDR3 DNA: TGTGCCACCAGCAGAGATGCTATGGGTCGGGAGACCCAGTACTTC
J gene: TRBJ2-2; V gene: TRBV19; D gene: TRBD1; clone size: NA; CDR3 protein: CASSIGQGWTGELFF; CDR3 DNA: TGTGCCAGTAGTATAGGACAGGGGTGGACCGGGGAGCTGTTTTTT
J gene: TRBJ2-5; V gene: TRBV2; D gene: NA; clone size: NA; CDR3 protein: CASSRELGSSQYF; CDR3 DNA: TGTGCCAGCAGTCGGGAGCTCGGGAGTTCCCAGTACTTC
J gene: TRBJ2-7; V gene: TRBV6-1; D gene: NA; clone size: many; CDR3 protein: CASSEPATHEQYF; CDR3 DNA: TGTGCCAGCAGTGAACCAGCAACCCACGAGCAGTACTTC
J gene: TRBJ2-7; V gene: TRBV28; D gene: TRBD1; clone size: once; CDR3 protein: CATIGTGDEQYF; CDR3 DNA: TGTGCCACCATTGGGACAGGGGACGAGCAGTACTTC
J gene: TRBJ2-1; V gene: TRBV7-8; D gene: NA; clone size: NA; CDR3 protein: CASSLARPGDEQFF; CDR3 DNA: TGTGCCAGCAGCTTAGCCCGCCCGGGCGATGAGCAGTTCTTC
J gene: TRBJ2-1; V gene: TRBV6-5; D gene: NA; clone size: NA; CDR3 protein: CASSYSPTRREQFF; CDR3 DNA: TGTGCCAGCAGTTACTCTCCGACTAGACGTGAGCAGTTCTTC
J gene: TRBJ2-7; V gene: TRBV19; D gene: NA; clone size: NA; CDR3 protein: CASSMGPQGRPYEQYF; CDR3 DNA: TGTGCCAGTAGTATGGGGCCCCAGGGGCGGCCCTACGAGCAGTACTTC
J gene: TRBJ2-3; V gene: TRBV29-1; D gene: NA; clone size: NA; CDR3 protein: CSVSATADTQYF; CDR3 DNA: TGCAGCGTCTCCGCGACCGCAGATACGCAGTATTTT
J gene: TRBJ1-4; V gene: TRBV6-1; D gene: NA; clone size: NA; CDR3 protein: CASSPEISNEKLFF; CDR3 DNA: TGTGCCAGCAGTCCAGAGATATCTAATGAAAAACTGTTTTTT
J gene: TRBJ1-1; V gene: TRBV27; D gene: NA; clone size: NA; CDR3 protein: CASRGGLSIEAFF; CDR3 DNA: TGTGCCAGCAGGGGGGGTCTTTCCATTGAAGCTTTCTTT
J gene: TRBJ2-3; V gene: TRBV5-4; D gene: NA; clone size: NA; CDR3 protein: CASSLAGASGADTQYF; CDR3 DNA: TGTGCCAGCAGCTTGGCCGGGGCATCTGGGGCAGATACGCAGTATTTT
J gene: TRBJ2-5; V gene: TRBV6-6; D gene: NA; clone size: NA; CDR3 protein: CASSYRRTRETQYF; CDR3 DNA: TGTGCCAGCAGTTACCGGAGAACCAGAGAGACCCAGTACTTC
J gene: TRBJ2-5; V gene: TRBV15; D gene: NA; clone size: NA; CDR3 protein: CATSRPTTGFQETQYF; CDR3 DNA: TGTGCCACCAGCAGGCCGACAACAGGGTTTCAAGAGACCCAGTACTTC
J gene: TRBJ2-7; V gene: TRBV6-5; D gene: TRBD2; clone size: NA; CDR3 protein: CASSATSGRSEQYF; CDR3 DNA: TGTGCCAGCAGTGCGACTAGCGGGAGGTCTGAGCAGTACTTC